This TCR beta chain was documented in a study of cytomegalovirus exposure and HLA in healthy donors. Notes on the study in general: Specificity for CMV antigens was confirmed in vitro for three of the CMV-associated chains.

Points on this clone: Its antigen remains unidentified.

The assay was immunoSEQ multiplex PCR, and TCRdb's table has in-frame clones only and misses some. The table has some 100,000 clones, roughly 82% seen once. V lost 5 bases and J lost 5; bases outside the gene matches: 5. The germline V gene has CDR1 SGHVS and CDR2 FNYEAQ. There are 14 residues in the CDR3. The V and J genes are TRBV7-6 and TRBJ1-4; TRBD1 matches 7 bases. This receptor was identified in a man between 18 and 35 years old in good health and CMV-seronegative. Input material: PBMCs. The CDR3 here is CASSVGQTNEKLFF. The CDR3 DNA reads TGTGCCAGCAGCGTGGGACAGACAAATGAAAAACTGTTTTTT. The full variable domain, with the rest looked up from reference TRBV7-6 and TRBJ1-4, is GAGVSQSPRYKVTKRGQDVALRCDPISGHVSLYWYRQALGQGPEFLTYFNYEAQQDKSGLPNDRFSAERPEGSISTLTIQRTEQRDSAMYRCASSVGQTNEKLFFGSGTQLSVL.